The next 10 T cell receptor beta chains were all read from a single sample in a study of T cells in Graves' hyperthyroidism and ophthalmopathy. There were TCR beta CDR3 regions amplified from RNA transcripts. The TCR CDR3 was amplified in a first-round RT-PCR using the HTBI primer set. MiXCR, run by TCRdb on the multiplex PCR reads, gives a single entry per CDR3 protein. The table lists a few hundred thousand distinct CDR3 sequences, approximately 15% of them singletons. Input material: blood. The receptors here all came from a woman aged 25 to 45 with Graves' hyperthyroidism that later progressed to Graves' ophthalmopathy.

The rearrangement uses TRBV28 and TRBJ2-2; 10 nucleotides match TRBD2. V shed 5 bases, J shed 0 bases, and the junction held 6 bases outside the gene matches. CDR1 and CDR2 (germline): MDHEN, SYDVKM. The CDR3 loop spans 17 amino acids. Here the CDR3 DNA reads TGTGCCAGCAGTCCCCTTACTAGCGGGACGAACACCGGGGAGCTGTTTTTT. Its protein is CASSPLTSGTNTGELFF.

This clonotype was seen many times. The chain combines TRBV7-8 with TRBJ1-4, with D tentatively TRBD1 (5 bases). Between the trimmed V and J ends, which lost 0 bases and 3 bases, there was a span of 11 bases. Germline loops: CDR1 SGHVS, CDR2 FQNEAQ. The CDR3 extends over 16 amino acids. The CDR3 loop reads CASSLARIRANEKLFF. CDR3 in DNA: TGTGCCAGCAGCTTAGCGCGGATCAGGGCTAATGAAAAACTGTTTTTT.

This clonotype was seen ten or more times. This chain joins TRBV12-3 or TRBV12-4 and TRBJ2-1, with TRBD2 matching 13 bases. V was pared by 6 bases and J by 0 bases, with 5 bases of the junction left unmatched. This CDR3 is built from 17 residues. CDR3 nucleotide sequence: TGTGCCAGCAGGGGGACTAGCGGGACTAGCTCCTACAATGAGCAGTTCTTC. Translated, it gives CASRGTSGTSSYNEQFF.

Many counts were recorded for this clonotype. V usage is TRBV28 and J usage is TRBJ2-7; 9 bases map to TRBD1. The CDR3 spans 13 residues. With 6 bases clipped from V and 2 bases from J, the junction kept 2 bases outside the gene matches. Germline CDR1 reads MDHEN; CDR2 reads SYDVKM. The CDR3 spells CASRQGATYEQYF. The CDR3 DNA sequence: TGTGCCAGCAGACAGGGGGCCACCTACGAGCAGTACTTC.

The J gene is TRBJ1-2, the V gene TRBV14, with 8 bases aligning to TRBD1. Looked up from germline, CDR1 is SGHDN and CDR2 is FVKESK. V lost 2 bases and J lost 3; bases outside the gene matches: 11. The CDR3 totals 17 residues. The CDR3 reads CASSQLRVQGADYGYTF. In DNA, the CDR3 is TGTGCCAGCAGCCAACTACGCGTTCAGGGGGCCGACTATGGCTACACCTTC.

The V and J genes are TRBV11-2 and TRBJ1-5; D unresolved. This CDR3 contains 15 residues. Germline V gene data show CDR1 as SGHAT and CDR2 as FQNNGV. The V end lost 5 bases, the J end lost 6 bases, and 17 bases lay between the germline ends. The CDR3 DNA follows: TGTGCCAGCAGCCTAGCCGGGAGCGGAGGTCAGCCCCAGCATTTT. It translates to CASSLAGSGGQPQHF.

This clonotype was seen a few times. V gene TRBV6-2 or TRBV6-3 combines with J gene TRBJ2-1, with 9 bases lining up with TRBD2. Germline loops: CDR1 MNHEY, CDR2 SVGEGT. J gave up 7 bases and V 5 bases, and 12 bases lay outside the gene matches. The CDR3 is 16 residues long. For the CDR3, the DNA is TGTGCCAGCAGTAGTGGGGCGGGAGGGCCTGAGAATGAGCAGTTCTTC. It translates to CASSSGAGGPENEQFF.

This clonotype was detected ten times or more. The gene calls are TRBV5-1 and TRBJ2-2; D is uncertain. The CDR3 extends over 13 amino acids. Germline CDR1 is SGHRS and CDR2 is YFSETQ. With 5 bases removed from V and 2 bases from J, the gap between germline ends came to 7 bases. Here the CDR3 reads CASSPHNTGELFF. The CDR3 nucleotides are TGCGCCAGCAGTCCCCATAACACCGGGGAGCTGTTTTTT.

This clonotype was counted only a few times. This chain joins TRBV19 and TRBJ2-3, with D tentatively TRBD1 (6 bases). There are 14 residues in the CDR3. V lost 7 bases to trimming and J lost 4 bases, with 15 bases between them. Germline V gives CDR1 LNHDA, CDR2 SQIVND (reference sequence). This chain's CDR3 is CASTGQGYADTQYF. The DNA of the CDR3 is TGTGCCAGTACCGGGCAGGGGTATGCAGATACGCAGTATTTT.

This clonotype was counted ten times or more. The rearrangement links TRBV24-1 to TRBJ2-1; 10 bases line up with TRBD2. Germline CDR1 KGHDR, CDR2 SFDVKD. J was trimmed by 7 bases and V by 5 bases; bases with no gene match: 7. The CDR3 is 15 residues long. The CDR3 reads CATSGTSGERNEQFF. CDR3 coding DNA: TGTGCCACCAGTGGAACTAGCGGGGAACGAAATGAGCAGTTCTTC.